The T cell receptor (beta chain) described here comes from a study of T cells in Graves' hyperthyroidism and ophthalmopathy. Study outcomes and limitations: Also found in blood were most expanded thyroid clonotypes above 0.001. Before onset, by a median of 6.5 months, the model predicted ophthalmopathy.

Amplification yielded TCR beta CDR3 regions, with RNA transcripts as the source. Using the HTBI primer set, a first-round RT-PCR was run on the TCR CDR3. TCRdb reanalysed the multiplex PCR reads using MiXCR and keeps one entry per CDR3 protein. The repertoire consists of around 540,000 distinct CDR3 sequences, with more than 15% occurring once and the leading ten covering over 25%. Exclusion followed for patients with uncontrolled infection, other autoimmune disease, pregnancy or lactation. V was shortened by 4 bases and J by 5 bases, with 16 bases between the two germline ends. The germline gives CDR1 SGHRS, CDR2 YFSETQ. CDR3 length: 14 residues. This clonotype was observed a handful of times. Its antigen is unknown.

The rearrangement uses TRBV5-1 and TRBJ2-7, with D uncertain. The specimen sequenced was blood. The TCR originated in a young woman with Graves' ophthalmopathy. CDR3 residues: CASSGAGFRDEQYF. The CDR3 region has the DNA TGCGCCAGCAGCGGAGCTGGGTTTAGGGACGAGCAGTACTTC.